One sample yielded the 6 T cell receptor beta chains listed below, sequenced in a study of technical replicates of blood from a handful of donors. Sequencing used immunoSEQ multiplex PCR; TCRdb keeps in-frame clones, though not all of them. Here the sample spans 70,000 or so clones, 90% to 95% being singletons. The sequenced sample was T cells isolated from PBMCs. The receptor source for this set is a human donor in good health. Some clones in this sample may be carry-over from other donors' samples.

The chain recombines TRBV4-1 with TRBJ1-5; D unresolved. V lost 2 bases and J 4 bases, leaving 18 bases between the germline ends. This CDR3 is 17 amino acids long. Germline V CDR1 and CDR2: MGHRA, YSYEKL. The CDR3 reads CASSQRRLQLKNQPQHF. In nucleotides, the CDR3 is TGCGCCAGCAGCCAAAGACGCTTACAGCTAAAGAATCAGCCCCAGCATTTT.

Here the CDR3 reads CASTTETGPTYEQYF. The CDR3 DNA is TGTGCCAGCACGACCGAGACAGGGCCCACCTACGAGCAGTACTTC. The chain uses TRBV2 and TRBJ2-7, with 7 bases that match TRBD1. Germline V gene data show CDR1 as SNHLY and CDR2 as FYNNEI. The CDR3 covers 15 residues. V trimming: 7 bases; J trimming: 2 bases; junction bases outside the gene matches: 11. Supplemented by reference TRBV2 and TRBJ2-7, the full variable domain reads EPEVTQTPSHQVTQMGQEVILRCVPISNHLYFYWYRQILGQKVEFLVSFYNNEISEKSEIFDDQFSVERPDGSNFTLKIRSTKLEDSAMYFCASTTETGPTYEQYFGPGTRLTVT.

The chain uses TRBV5-4 and TRBJ1-3; 11 bases line up with TRBD1. CDR1 and CDR2 (germline): SGHNT, YYREEE (reference sequence). The V segment lost 0 bases and the J segment 4 bases; nucleotides outside the gene matches: 0. CDR3 size: 15 residues. Here the CDR3 reads CASSLGTGGGNTIYF. The CDR3 DNA reads TGTGCCAGCAGCTTGGGGACAGGGGGCGGAAACACCATATATTTT.

This chain's CDR3 is CASRTGVYGYTF. CDR3 DNA sequence: TGTGCCAGCCGGACAGGGGTCTATGGCTACACCTTC. This chain uses TRBV6-1 with TRBJ1-2, with 9 bases matching TRBD1. With 8 bases clipped from V and 4 bases from J, the junction kept 2 bases outside the gene matches. CDR1 MNHNS and CDR2 SASEGT come from the germline V gene. The CDR3 contains 12 residues.

This chain joins TRBV5-5 and TRBJ1-2; 8 bases agree with TRBD1. The J segment lost 8 bases and the V segment lost 4 bases, leaving 10 bases of the junction unmatched. This CDR3 is built from 14 residues. Germline assignment: CDR1 SGHKS and CDR2 YYEKEE (reference sequence). The CDR3 loop reads CASSGDRIDYGYTF. CDR3 nucleotide sequence: TGTGCCAGCAGCGGGGACAGGATTGATTACGGCTACACCTTC.

Here the CDR3 DNA reads TGCAGTGCTTACCTCGCGGATACGCAGTATTTT. Translation gives CSAYLADTQYF. The chain recombines TRBV20-1 with TRBJ2-3; D not certain. This CDR3 region has 11 residues. V dropped 5 bases and J dropped 6 bases, with 9 bases sitting between them. Germline-derived CDR1 and CDR2 are DFQATT and SNEGSKA (reference sequence).